These 14 T cell receptor beta chains were all obtained from the same sample, sequenced in a study of cytomegalovirus exposure and HLA in healthy donors. Amplification used 60 Vbeta primers and 13 Jbeta primers. Clones were read by immunoSEQ multiplex PCR, and TCRdb kept only the in-frame ones, dropping some. The sample yields over 95,000 clones, 76% seen once. The source material was PBMCs. The source of these receptors is a woman between 35 and 50 years old in good health and CMV-seropositive.

This clone was seen once. CDR3 coding DNA: TGTGCCAGCAGCTTAGCCGGGACACCAACTACTGAGCAGTTCTTC. It yields the protein CASSLAGTPTTEQFF. The V gene is TRBV7-2, the J gene TRBJ2-1, with D possibly TRBD1 on 6 matching bases. Between the trimmed V and J ends, which lost 0 bases and 9 bases, there was a span of 15 bases. Germline CDR1 reads SGHTA; CDR2 reads FQGNSA. The CDR3 has 15 amino acids. The whole variable domain, remainder taken from reference TRBV7-2 and TRBJ2-1, is GAGVSQSPSNKVTEKGKDVELRCDPISGHTALYWYRQSLGQGLEFLIYFQGNSAPDKSGLPSDRFSAERTGGSVSTLTIQRTQQEDSAVYLCASSLAGTPTTEQFFGPGTRLTVL.

The chain links TRBV5-1 to TRBJ1-4; the D gene is possibly TRBD1 (5 bases). CDR1 SGHRS and CDR2 YFSETQ come from the germline V gene. The CDR3 has 13 amino acids. The ends were cut back, 4 bases at V and 8 bases at J, with 12 bases in the middle. The CDR3 nucleotides read TGCGCCAGCAGCCCCCCGGGGGGGGAAAAACTGTTTTTT. Translation gives CASSPPGGEKLFF.

The gene calls are TRBV5-1 and TRBJ2-3; maybe TRBD1 (5 bases). Germline assignment: CDR1 SGHRS and CDR2 YFSETQ. V lost 0 bases and J 2 bases, leaving 22 bases between the germline ends. The CDR3 totals 19 residues. CDR3 sequence (DNA): TGCGCCAGCAGCTTGGGGAAGAAGTGGACACTACTTCCCACAGATACGCAGTATTTT. Amino acids: CASSLGKKWTLLPTDTQYF.

The chain carries TRBV5-1 and TRBJ2-1, with 13 positions matching TRBD2. With V trimmed by 4 bases and J by 7 bases, 11 bases remained unmatched. In germline, CDR1 is SGHRS, CDR2 YFSETQ. The CDR3 length is 17 residues. CDR3 in amino acids: CASSPRTSGGGGNEQFF. CDR3 nucleotide sequence: TGCGCCAGCAGCCCACGGACTAGCGGGGGCGGGGGGAATGAGCAGTTCTTC.

The rearrangement links TRBV7-9 to TRBJ1-5; D gene ambiguous. The germline V gene encodes CDR1 SEHNR and CDR2 FQNEAQ (reference sequence). This CDR3 is 13 amino acids long. Trimming shortened V by 3 bases and J by 5 bases, and 8 bases separated the two germline ends. The CDR3 DNA reads as TGTGCCAGCAGCTTCGGAGAGTATCAGCCCCAGCATTTT. It specifies CASSFGEYQPQHF.

The chain carries TRBV7-8 and TRBJ1-1; 7 nucleotides align to TRBD1. After removal of 2 bases from V and 4 bases from J, the junction contained 7 bases not matched to a gene. This CDR3 is 15 amino acids long. From germline, CDR1 is SGHVS and CDR2 FQNEAQ. In DNA, the CDR3 is TGTGCCAGCAGCTTACCCGACAGGGTTGTCACTGAAGCTTTCTTT. As protein: CASSLPDRVVTEAFF.

This sequence joins TRBV30 and TRBJ1-6, with a tentative D call TRBD1 (5 bases). Germline lookup yields CDR1 GTSNPN and CDR2 SVGIG (reference sequence). V gave up 8 bases and J gave up 1 base, with 15 bases separating them. This CDR3 region has 15 residues. The CDR3: CARNTQDSYNSPLHF. CDR3 sequence (DNA): TGTGCCCGGAATACACAGGATTCCTATAATTCACCCCTCCACTTT.

This clone has only one observation. The J gene is TRBJ2-4, the V gene TRBV27; 8 nucleotides align to TRBD1. Germline lookup yields CDR1 MNHEY and CDR2 SMNVEV (reference sequence). The length of the CDR3 is 15 residues. The junction had 2 bases not matched to a gene; V was cut back by 1 base and J by 3 bases. The CDR3 protein is CASSLFGQGKNIQYF. DNA of the CDR3: TGTGCCAGCAGTTTATTCGGACAGGGCAAAAACATTCAGTACTTC.

This clone has more than one count but fewer than ten. The chain uses TRBV5-4 and TRBJ2-2; D perhaps matches TRBD1 (6 bases). V shed 4 bases and J shed 4 bases, with 14 bases lying between them. CDR3 length equals 15 residues. Germline-derived CDR1 and CDR2 are SGHNT and YYREEE (reference sequence). In DNA, the CDR3 is TGTGCCAGCAGCCCCCAGGGGACACCCACCGGGGAGCTGTTTTTT. This sequence encodes CASSPQGTPTGELFF.

This chain connects TRBV6-6 to TRBJ2-7; possible D gene TRBD1, 6 bases. CDR1 is MNHNY, CDR2 SVGAGI, per germline (reference sequence). The CDR3 spans 14 residues. V was pared by 5 bases and J by 8 bases, with 19 bases between. The CDR3 reads CASSIRDTTVQQYF. The CDR3, as DNA: TGTGCCAGCAGTATCCGGGACACTACTGTCCAGCAGTACTTC.

The rearrangement joins TRBV30 to TRBJ2-2; 9 nucleotides match TRBD2. CDR3 length equals 15 residues. Germline V gene sequence: CDR1 GTSNPN, CDR2 SVGIG (reference sequence). V shed 2 bases, J shed 6 bases, and the junction held 7 bases outside the gene matches. The CDR3 DNA sequence: TGTGCCTGGAGTCGGCGGGGGGGCCATTCCGGGGAGCTGTTTTTT. The encoded protein is CAWSRRGGHSGELFF.

The chain employs TRBV6-1 and TRBJ2-2, with TRBD1 matching over 8 bases. The V gene's germline CDR1 is MNHNS and CDR2 SASEGT. CDR3 size: 18 residues. The V gene end was trimmed by 4 bases and the J gene end by 1 base; junction bases not matched to a gene: 11. DNA of the CDR3: TGTGCCAGCAGTGCCCTGACAGGGGTCCCATTGAACACCGGGGAGCTGTTTTTT. Translated: CASSALTGVPLNTGELFF.

This clone was found once. The chain is built from TRBV6-5 and TRBJ2-7, with TRBD1 matching 7 bases. The ends lost 6 bases at V and 4 bases at J; junction bases unmatched: 9. The CDR3 has 14 residues. Germline V gene lookup returns CDR1 MNHEY and CDR2 SVGAGI. The CDR3 coding sequence is TGTGCCAGCAGACGCGACAGGGAAATGTACGAGCAGTACTTC. This sequence encodes CASRRDREMYEQYF.

The J gene is TRBJ1-5, the V gene TRBV11-3; TRBD1 agrees at 7 bases. Germline CDR1 and CDR2: SGHNT and YENEEA. Trimming cost V 6 bases and J 0 bases; bases outside gene matches: 14. The CDR3 covers 18 residues. The CDR3 region has the DNA TGTGCCAGCAGTCACCGGACATTTCAGGGGGATAGCAATCAGCCCCAGCATTTT. Translated, it gives CASSHRTFQGDSNQPQHF.